These 14 T cell receptor beta chains were sequenced from one sample in a study of shared clonotypes between healthy human individuals. Sequenced by immunoSEQ multiplex PCR; TCRdb stores in-frame clones only, minus some. This sample has over 950,000 clones, with approximately 75% found just once. Sequences were obtained from memory CD4+ T cells from PBMCs. The subset is: CD45RA-negative fraction. The source of these receptors is a young man in good health. Some clones in this sample may be carry-over from other donors' samples.

The V and J genes are TRBV6-1 and TRBJ2-1; 9 nucleotides align to TRBD1. Looked up from germline, CDR1 is MNHNS and CDR2 is SASEGT. Trimming removed 6 bases from V and 10 bases from J; junction bases left unmatched: 13. CDR3 length: 15 amino acids. The CDR3 bases are TGTGCCAGCAGGGACCCTAACAGGGGGCGTAGGGAGCAGTTCTTC. The encoded protein is CASRDPNRGRREQFF.

The chain uses TRBV25-1 and TRBJ2-7, with unresolved D. With 1 base removed from V and 5 bases from J, the gap between germline ends came to 9 bases. Germline loops: CDR1 MGHDK, CDR2 SYGVNS. The CDR3 sequence is 13 residues long. CDR3 DNA sequence: TGTGCCAGCAGTGAATTCCCCCACCACGAGCAGTACTTC. It codes for CASSEFPHHEQYF.

This clone has only a few counts. Other DNA variants within this sample encode the same CDR3. The rearrangement links TRBV20-1 to TRBJ2-3; D is uncertain. The CDR3 runs to 10 residues. V was trimmed by 6 bases and J by 2 bases, leaving 3 bases between them. Germline loops: CDR1 DFQATT, CDR2 SNEGSKA (reference sequence). The CDR3 is CSANTDTQYF. CDR3 coding DNA: TGCAGTGCCAACACAGATACGCAGTATTTT.

With regard to this clone: A much larger clone lies one base from this, so it may be a read error. The chain employs TRBV7-9 and TRBJ2-7; D call uncertain. This CDR3 region has 12 residues. The germline gives CDR1 SEHNR, CDR2 FQNEAQ (reference sequence). The V and J ends lost 4 bases and 2 bases respectively, with 6 bases between them. The CDR3 nucleotides read TGTGCCAGCAGCTCGGCTGCCTACGAGCAGTACTTC. It yields the protein CASSSAAYEQYF.

The chain combines TRBV2 with TRBJ1-3; 9 nucleotides match TRBD1. The CDR3 spans 15 residues. J was trimmed by 0 bases and V by 6 bases; bases with no gene match: 3. Germline lookup yields CDR1 SNHLY and CDR2 FYNNEI. This CDR3 reads CASRRDRDSGNTIYF. CDR3 DNA: TGTGCCAGCAGACGGGACAGGGACTCTGGAAACACCATATATTTT. The full variable domain, completed using reference TRBV2 and TRBJ1-3, is EPEVTQTPSHQVTQMGQEVILRCVPISNHLYFYWYRQILGQKVEFLVSFYNNEISEKSEIFDDQFSVERPDGSNFTLKIRSTKLEDSAMYFCASRRDRDSGNTIYFGEGSWLTVV.

This chain connects TRBV30 to TRBJ2-1; D call uncertain. Trimming cost V 1 base and J 8 bases, with 6 bases left between them. Germline V gene lookup returns CDR1 GTSNPN and CDR2 SVGIG (reference sequence). The CDR3 is 11 amino acids. DNA for the CDR3: TGTGCCTGGAGTGAGACGGATGAGCAGTTCTTC. This codes for CAWSETDEQFF.

The chain links TRBV5-1 to TRBJ2-1; possible D gene TRBD2, 5 bases. Looked up from germline, CDR1 is SGHRS and CDR2 is YFSETQ. This CDR3 spans 17 amino acids. Deletions cut 0 bases from V and 3 bases from J, with 16 bases between. Written as DNA, the CDR3 is TGCGCCAGCAGCTTGGGGTCGGGCGGGCCCCTCTACAATGAGCAGTTCTTC. This codes for CASSLGSGGPLYNEQFF.

Regarding this clone: An end of the junction does not agree with germline; a read error may underlie this. The chain joins TRBV7-7 to TRBJ2-1, with 11 bases fitting TRBD2. The germline CDR1 and CDR2 sequences are SSHAT and FNYEAQ (reference sequence). This CDR3 comprises 17 residues. Written as DNA, the CDR3 is TGTGCTAGCAGCTTAGAAGTAGCGGGAGGGCCGGTGGGTGAGCAGTTCTTC. This encodes CASSLEVAGGPVGEQFF.

The DNA of the CDR3 is TGTGCCAGCAGCCGCGACAGGGGCCGCAGGTTCTTC. This translates into CASSRDRGRRFF. The rearrangement joins TRBV6-6 to TRBJ2-1, with 8 bases that match TRBD1. The trim removed 6 bases at V and 15 bases at J, leaving 10 bases unmatched. This CDR3 has 12 residues. CDR1 is MNHNY, CDR2 SVGAGI, per germline (reference sequence).

The chain is built from TRBV6-6 and TRBJ2-5; D is possibly TRBD2 (5 bases). This CDR3 has 14 amino acids. Trimming left V 4 bases short and J 7 bases short, with 16 bases between. The germline V gene encodes CDR1 MNHNY and CDR2 SVGAGI (reference sequence). CDR3 protein: CASSSVDPSGTQYF. CDR3 DNA sequence: TGTGCCAGCAGTTCGGTGGACCCGAGCGGGACCCAGTACTTC.

With respect to this clone: Other DNA sequences in the sample encode the same CDR3. The rearrangement joins TRBV6-6 to TRBJ1-1; tentative D call: TRBD1 (5 bases). Germline CDR1 MNHNY, CDR2 SVGAGI (reference sequence). The CDR3 length is 14 residues. V lost 2 bases and J 1 base, leaving 8 bases between the germline ends. CDR3 region: CASSYGQGNTEAFF. CDR3 nucleotides: TGTGCCAGCAGTTACGGCCAGGGGAACACTGAAGCTTTCTTT.

The chain carries TRBV27 and TRBJ2-4; 7 bases match TRBD2. CDR3 length: 14 amino acids. V shed 4 bases and J 9 bases; nucleotides not matched to a gene: 9. Germline CDR1 and CDR2: MNHEY and SMNVEV (reference sequence). CDR3 coding DNA: TGTGCCAGCAGTTCTATCGGACTAGTCGGCATTCAGTACTTC. Protein product: CASSSIGLVGIQYF.

The rearrangement uses TRBV10-1 and TRBJ2-3; a weak D match, TRBD1 (6 bases). Germline-derived CDR1 and CDR2 are WNHNN and SYGVQD (reference sequence). CDR3 length: 15 amino acids. The V gene lost 0 bases and the J gene lost 1 base, with 8 bases spanning the gap. CDR3 sequence: CASSESRTGTDTQYF. CDR3 in DNA: TGCGCCAGCAGTGAGTCACGGACAGGCACAGATACGCAGTATTTT.

This clone was recorded only once. V gene TRBV11-3 combines with J gene TRBJ1-1; D gene unclear. V lost 5 bases and J lost 0, with 19 bases in between. Germline V gene lookup returns CDR1 SGHNT and CDR2 YENEEA. This CDR3 has 17 residues. CDR3 residues: CASSPPSFRPMNTEAFF. DNA for the CDR3: TGTGCCAGCAGCCCGCCGAGTTTCCGGCCCATGAACACTGAAGCTTTCTTT.